This T cell receptor beta chain came from a study of technical replicates of blood from a handful of donors. Trimming shortened V by 2 bases and J by 2 bases, and 18 bases separated the two germline ends. The CDR3 spans 17 residues. Germline V CDR1 and CDR2: ENHRY, SYGVKD. Here immunoSEQ multiplex PCR was the method, and the copy in TCRdb shows in-frame clones only, minus some. Counted here are roughly 80,000 clones, around 92% occurring once; the ten biggest clones make up about 0.41%. The specimen was T cells isolated from PBMCs. The chain couples TRBV10-3 to TRBJ1-1, with D perhaps TRBD1 (6 bases). This clonotype was obtained from a human donor in good health. CDR3 sequence reads: CAISEPEIQGVNTEAFF. For the CDR3, the DNA is TGTGCCATCAGTGAGCCAGAAATACAGGGAGTAAACACTGAAGCTTTCTTT.